This T cell receptor beta chain appears in the sequencing data of a study of T cell responses to AZD1222 COVID-19 vaccine. Whole-study results and caveats: Donor demographics were predominantly white British with a female majority; clonal diversity may be underestimated. Increased Spike-specific TCR breadth and depth were observed after two AZD1222 doses.

Profiling relied on immunoSEQ multiplex PCR, and the TCRdb table lists in-frame clones only, not all of them. The data show 83,000 or so clones, roughly 90% seen once. The CDR3 runs to 14 residues. CDR1 is SEHNR, CDR2 FQNEAQ, per germline (reference sequence). V lost 3 bases and J 0 bases, leaving 9 bases between the germline ends. A few counts support this clone. Its specificity is not known. This specimen was peripheral blood, taken on day 0 of MenACWY control vaccination. This chain connects TRBV7-9 to TRBJ2-7; D is unclear. The clonotype originates from an adult in good health. CDR3 sequence: CASSLGHLSYEQYF. The CDR3 coding sequence is TGTGCCAGCAGCTTGGGCCACCTCTCCTACGAGCAGTACTTC.